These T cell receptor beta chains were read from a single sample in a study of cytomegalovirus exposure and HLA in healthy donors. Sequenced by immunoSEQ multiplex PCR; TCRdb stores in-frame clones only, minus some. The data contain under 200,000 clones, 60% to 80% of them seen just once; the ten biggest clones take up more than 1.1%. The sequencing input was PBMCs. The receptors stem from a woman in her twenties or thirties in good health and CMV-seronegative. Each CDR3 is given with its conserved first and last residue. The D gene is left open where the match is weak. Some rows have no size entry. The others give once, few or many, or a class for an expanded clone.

CASKQPGQGGEKLFF TGTGCCAGCAAACAACCGGGACAGGGGGGCGAAAAACTGTTTTTT TRBV27 TRBD1 - TRBJ1-4
CASSQTRTGADNSPLHF TGTGCCAGCAGCCAGACCCGTACAGGGGCGGATAATTCACCCCTCCACTTT TRBV5-4 TRBD1 - TRBJ1-6
CASSLAVGATNEKLFF TGTGCCAGCAGCTTAGCGGTCGGTGCAACTAATGAAAAACTGTTTTTT TRBV7-9 - few TRBJ1-4
CASSPPWGGAGYTF TGTGCCAGCAGCCCCCCATGGGGTGGGGCTGGCTACACCTTC TRBV11-2 - - TRBJ1-2
CAISETLGTGNTGELFF TGTGCCATCAGTGAAACCCTCGGGACAGGGAACACCGGGGAGCTGTTTTTT TRBV10-3 TRBD1 - TRBJ2-2
CASSLAGAVEAYGYTF TGTGCCAGCAGCTTGGCTGGGGCAGTAGAAGCCTATGGCTACACCTTC TRBV5-5 - - TRBJ1-2
CASSLGPWTQGVGNEQFF TGCGCCAGCAGCCTCGGCCCCTGGACCCAAGGGGTCGGCAATGAGCAGTTCTTC TRBV5-1 - - TRBJ2-1
CASSDWNTEAFF TGTGCCAGCAGCGACTGGAACACTGAAGCTTTCTTT TRBV5-4 - - TRBJ1-1
CASSLGPGTGIYNEQFF TGCGCCAGCAGCTTGGGACCCGGGACAGGGATCTACAATGAGCAGTTCTTC TRBV5-1 TRBD1 - TRBJ2-1
CSANRLNTIYF TGCAGTGCTAATCGTCTGAACACCATATATTTT TRBV20-1 - - TRBJ1-3
CASSQYRGIYEQYF TGTGCCAGCAGCCAGTACAGGGGTATTTACGAGCAGTACTTC TRBV14 TRBD1 once TRBJ2-7
CAILGLTGELFF TGTGCCATCCTAGGTCTCACCGGGGAGCTGTTTTTT TRBV19 - - TRBJ2-2
CAIRETGVNTEAFF TGTGCCATCAGGGAAACAGGGGTGAACACTGAAGCTTTCTTT TRBV10-3 TRBD1 - TRBJ1-1
CASKGPVNTEAFF TGTGCCAGTAAGGGGCCCGTGAACACTGAAGCTTTCTTT TRBV19 - - TRBJ1-1
CASSGTGGIYTEAFF TGTGCCAGTAGCGGGACAGGGGGAATCTACACTGAAGCTTTCTTT TRBV19 TRBD1 few TRBJ1-1
CASSIGGKETQYF TGTGCCAGTAGTATCGGAGGTAAAGAGACCCAGTACTTC TRBV19 - few TRBJ2-5
CASSPTWETQYF TGTGCCAGCAGCCCGACTTGGGAGACCCAGTACTTC TRBV7-9 - - TRBJ2-5
CASSPRADTEAFF TGTGCCAGCTCACCACGAGCGGACACTGAAGCTTTCTTT TRBV18 - - TRBJ1-1
CSVDGGQGRYEQFF TGCAGCGTTGATGGGGGACAGGGTAGATATGAGCAGTTCTTC TRBV29-1 TRBD1 - TRBJ2-1
CASSYSINSNTEAFF TGTGCCAGCAGTTACTCGATCAACAGCAACACTGAAGCTTTCTTT TRBV6-5 - - TRBJ1-1
CASSSGDRSGKLFF TGTGCCAGCAGCTCGGGGGACAGGAGCGGAAAACTGTTTTTT TRBV5-6 TRBD1 medium-sized TRBJ1-4
CATAPGDRGSYEQYF TGTGCCACCGCTCCCGGGGACAGGGGGTCGTACGAGCAGTACTTC TRBV6-6 TRBD1 - TRBJ2-7
CASSSSLEVTQYF TGTGCCAGCAGTAGCTCCCTCGAGGTTACGCAGTATTTT TRBV6-6 - - TRBJ2-3
CSVLSYEQYF TGCAGCGTACTTTCCTACGAGCAGTACTTC TRBV29-1 - - TRBJ2-7
CASSSGQGQEKLFF TGCGCCAGCAGCTCGGGACAGGGACAAGAAAAACTGTTTTTT TRBV5-1 TRBD1 - TRBJ1-4
CAWSVSVFETPLHF TGTGCCTGGAGTGTATCAGTATTTGAAACACCCCTCCACTTT TRBV30 - - TRBJ1-6
CASSFYRLANEKLFF TGTGCCAGCAGTTTTTACCGTCTAGCTAATGAAAAACTGTTTTTT TRBV28 - - TRBJ1-4
CASRTGLAGNSYEQYF TGTGCCAGCAGAACCGGACTAGCGGGGAACTCCTACGAGCAGTACTTC TRBV5-5 TRBD2 - TRBJ2-7
CASSVDPGYYEQYF TGTGCCAGCAGCGTAGACCCGGGATACTACGAGCAGTACTTC TRBV5-5 - - TRBJ2-7
CASAAGSLYEQYF TGTGCCAGCGCCGCGGGGTCTCTATACGAGCAGTACTTC TRBV15 - few TRBJ2-7
CASSLGLNMQGPYGYTF TGCGCCAGCAGCTTGGGGCTTAATATGCAGGGGCCCTATGGCTACACCTTC TRBV5-1 - - TRBJ1-2
CASSYGGATNYGYTF TGTGCCAGCAGTTACGGAGGGGCCACTAACTATGGCTACACCTTC TRBV6-5 - - TRBJ1-2
CASSLNGGNNSPLHF TGTGCCAGCAGCTTAAATGGGGGGAATAATTCACCCCTCCACTTT TRBV7-3 - - TRBJ1-6
CASSLVGTGAEKLFF TGCGCCAGCAGCTTGGTCGGGACAGGGGCTGAAAAACTGTTTTTT TRBV5-1 TRBD1 - TRBJ1-4
CASSLGDRADEQYF TGTGCCAGCAGTTTAGGAGACCGAGCGGACGAGCAGTACTTC TRBV28 - few TRBJ2-7
CASTMVGQGYSPLHF TGCGCCAGCACTATGGTGGGGCAGGGTTACTCACCCCTCCACTTT TRBV5-1 - - TRBJ1-6
CASSPQGTEAFF TGTGCCAGCAGCCCCCAGGGCACTGAAGCTTTCTTT TRBV7-2 - once TRBJ1-1
CASSVTGGLGEQYF TGTGCCAGCAGCGTTACGGGGGGTTTGGGCGAGCAGTACTTC TRBV6-1 TRBD2 - TRBJ2-7
CASSSMVKAGTNSPLHF TGTGCCAGCAGCTCGATGGTCAAGGCGGGAACAAATTCACCCCTCCACTTT TRBV5-8 - - TRBJ1-6
CASSQARTSGGADEQFF TGTGCCAGCAGCCAAGCTCGAACTAGCGGGGGGGCTGATGAGCAGTTCTTC TRBV14 TRBD2 - TRBJ2-1
CASIEGGVRPNEQFF TGTGCCAGCATCGAGGGTGGGGTCCGGCCAAATGAGCAGTTCTTC TRBV7-9 - - TRBJ2-1
CAWGGGSGRYNEQFF TGTGCCTGGGGTGGAGGGTCTGGACGCTACAATGAGCAGTTCTTC TRBV30 - - TRBJ2-1
CASSYSGGGNIQYF TGTGCCAGCAGTTACTCAGGGGGCGGAAACATTCAGTACTTC TRBV6-5 TRBD1 - TRBJ2-4
CASSLGQPDQPQHF TGTGCCAGCAGCTTAGGACAGCCCGATCAGCCCCAGCATTTT TRBV7-9 - - TRBJ1-5
CASSIGRLSSTDTQYF TGTGCCAGTAGTATAGGAAGACTATCTAGCACAGATACGCAGTATTTT TRBV19 - - TRBJ2-3
CASSRTGQPGGYTF TGTGCCAGCAGTCGAACGGGACAGCCCGGGGGCTACACCTTC TRBV6-1 TRBD1 - TRBJ1-2
CASDTNSYNEQFF TGTGCCAGCGACACAAACTCCTACAATGAGCAGTTCTTC TRBV6-1 - - TRBJ2-1
CASSFTGYYGYTF TGTGCCAGCAGCTTCACAGGGTACTATGGCTACACCTTC TRBV6-5 - - TRBJ1-2
CASSVDDSLREKLFF TGTGCCAGCAGCGTTGACGACAGCCTAAGGGAAAAACTGTTTTTT TRBV9 - - TRBJ1-4
CASSFQPYPRGGSGNTIYF TGTGCCAGCAGTTTCCAACCTTACCCCCGAGGGGGCTCTGGAAACACCATATATTTT TRBV28 - - TRBJ1-3
CASSRNRDSSYEQYF TGTGCCAGCTCACGGAACCGGGACAGCTCCTACGAGCAGTACTTC TRBV18 TRBD1 - TRBJ2-7